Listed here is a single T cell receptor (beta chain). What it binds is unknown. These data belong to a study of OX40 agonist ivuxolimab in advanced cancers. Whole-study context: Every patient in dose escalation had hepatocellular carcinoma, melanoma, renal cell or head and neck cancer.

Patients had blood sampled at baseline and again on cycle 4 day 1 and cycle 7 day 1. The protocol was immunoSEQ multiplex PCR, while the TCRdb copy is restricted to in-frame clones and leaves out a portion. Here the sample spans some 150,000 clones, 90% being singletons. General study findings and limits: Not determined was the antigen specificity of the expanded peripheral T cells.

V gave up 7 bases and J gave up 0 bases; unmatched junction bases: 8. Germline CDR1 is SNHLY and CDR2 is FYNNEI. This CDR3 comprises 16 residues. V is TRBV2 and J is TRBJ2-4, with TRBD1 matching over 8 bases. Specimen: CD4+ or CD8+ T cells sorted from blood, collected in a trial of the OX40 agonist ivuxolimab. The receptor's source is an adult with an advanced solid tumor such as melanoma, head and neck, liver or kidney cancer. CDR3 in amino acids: CASIQGQAAAKNIQYF. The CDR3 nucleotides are TGTGCCAGCATCCAGGGACAGGCAGCAGCCAAAAACATTCAGTACTTC. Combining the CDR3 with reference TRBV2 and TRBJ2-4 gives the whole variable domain EPEVTQTPSHQVTQMGQEVILRCVPISNHLYFYWYRQILGQKVEFLVSFYNNEISEKSEIFDDQFSVERPDGSNFTLKIRSTKLEDSAMYFCASIQGQAAAKNIQYFGAGTRLSVL.